This T cell receptor beta chain was identified in a study of early T cells in non-severe SARS-CoV-2 infection. On the study more broadly: Bulk RNA isolated from unsorted whole blood underwent sequencing; chains were not paired.

Study-level findings and limits: The study's VDJdb matching favored anti-spike CD8 responses and missed private and CD4 specificities.

TCRdb fed the 5' RACE reads into MiXCR, producing one record per CDR3 protein. The data contain fewer than 120,000 distinct CDR3 sequences, 10% to 15% of them singletons. The germline V and J ends were trimmed by 4 bases and 2 bases, with 19 bases remaining between them. This CDR3 is built from 17 residues. Germline V gene sequence: CDR1 SGHRS, CDR2 YFSETQ. This clonotype occurred a few times. Its target is not known. The chain has TRBV5-1 and TRBJ1-5; TRBD1 might be the D (5 bases). The source material was whole blood, sampled at baseline. This TCR was sampled from an adult who was a healthcare worker with PCR-confirmed SARS-CoV-2 infection or an uninfected control (not recorded which). The chain's CDR3 is CASSAGPQGAGNQPQHF. The CDR3 DNA is TGCGCCAGCAGCGCGGGCCCGCAGGGTGCGGGCAATCAGCCCCAGCATTTT.